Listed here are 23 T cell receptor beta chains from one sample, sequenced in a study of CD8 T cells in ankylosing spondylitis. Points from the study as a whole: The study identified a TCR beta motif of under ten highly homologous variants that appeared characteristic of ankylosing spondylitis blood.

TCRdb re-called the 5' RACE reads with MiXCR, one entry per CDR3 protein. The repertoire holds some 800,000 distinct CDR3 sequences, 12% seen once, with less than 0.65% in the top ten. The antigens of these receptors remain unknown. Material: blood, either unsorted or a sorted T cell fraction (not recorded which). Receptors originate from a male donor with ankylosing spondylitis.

The CDR3 loop reads CSVEARSGANVLTF. DNA of the CDR3: TGCAGCGTTGAGGCACGCTCTGGGGCCAACGTCCTGACTTTC. The rearrangement joins TRBV29-1 to TRBJ2-6; D unclear. V was clipped by 3 bases and J by 0 bases, with 6 bases between them. There are 14 residues in the CDR3. Germline loops: CDR1 SQVTM, CDR2 ANQGSEA. Looking up the rest from reference TRBV29-1 and TRBJ2-6 gives the full variable domain: SAVISQKPSRDICQRGTSLTIQCQVDSQVTMMFWYRQQPGQSLTLIATANQGSEATYESGFVIDKFPISRPNLTFSTLTVSNMSPEDSSIYLCSVEARSGANVLTFGAGSRLTVL.

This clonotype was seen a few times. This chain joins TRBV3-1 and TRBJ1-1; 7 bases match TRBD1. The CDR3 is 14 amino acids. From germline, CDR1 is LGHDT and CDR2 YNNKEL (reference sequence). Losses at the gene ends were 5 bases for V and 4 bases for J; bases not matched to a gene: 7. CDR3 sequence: CASSSHRGSTEAFF. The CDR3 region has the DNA TGTGCCAGCAGCTCCCACAGGGGAAGCACTGAAGCTTTCTTT. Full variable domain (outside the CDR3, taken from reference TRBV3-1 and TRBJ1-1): DTAVSQTPKYLVTQMGNDKSIKCEQNLGHDTMYWYKQDSKKFLKIMFSYNNKELIINETVPNRFSPKSPDKAHLNLHINSLELGDSAVYFCASSSHRGSTEAFFGQGTRLTVV.

The CDR3 region has the DNA TGTGCCAGCAGTGAAGACAGGGGGCGCGAAAAACTGTTTTTT. Protein: CASSEDRGREKLFF. The rearrangement links TRBV6-1 to TRBJ1-4; 9 bases map to TRBD1. The CDR3 is 14 amino acids. From germline, CDR1 is MNHNS and CDR2 SASEGT. Losses at the gene ends were 1 base for V and 8 bases for J; bases not matched to a gene: 2.

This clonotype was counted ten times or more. CDR3: CASSLGGTYGYTF. The CDR3 DNA sequence: TGTGCCAGCAGCTTAGGAGGGACCTATGGCTACACCTTC. The J gene is TRBJ1-2, the V gene TRBV7-2; tentative D call: TRBD1 (5 bases). CDR3 length: 13 amino acids. Trimming shortened V by 1 base and J by 4 bases, and 7 bases separated the two germline ends. Germline V lookup: CDR1 SGHTA, CDR2 FQGNSA.

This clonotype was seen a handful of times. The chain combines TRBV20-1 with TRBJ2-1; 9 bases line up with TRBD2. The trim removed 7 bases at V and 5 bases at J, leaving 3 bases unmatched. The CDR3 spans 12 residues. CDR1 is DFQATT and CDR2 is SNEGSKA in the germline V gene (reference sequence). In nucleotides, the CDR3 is TGCAGTGTACTAGCGGGCCACAATGAGCAGTTCTTC. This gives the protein CSVLAGHNEQFF.

In nucleotides, the CDR3 is TGTGCCAGCAGCTCGGGGGGCCGGGTGAGCGAGCAGTACTTC. Amino acids: CASSSGGRVSEQYF. V is TRBV7-9 and J is TRBJ2-7; D might be TRBD2 (7 bases). The CDR3 contains 14 residues. Between the trimmed V and J ends, which lost 4 bases and 6 bases, there was a span of 16 bases. CDR1 and CDR2 (germline): SEHNR, FQNEAQ (reference sequence).

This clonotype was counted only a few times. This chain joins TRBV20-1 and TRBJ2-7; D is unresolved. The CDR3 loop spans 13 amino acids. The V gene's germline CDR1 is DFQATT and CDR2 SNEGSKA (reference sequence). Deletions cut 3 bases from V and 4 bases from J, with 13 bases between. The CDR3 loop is CSASRVFGYEQYF. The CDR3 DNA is TGCAGTGCTAGTAGGGTTTTTGGGTACGAGCAGTACTTC.

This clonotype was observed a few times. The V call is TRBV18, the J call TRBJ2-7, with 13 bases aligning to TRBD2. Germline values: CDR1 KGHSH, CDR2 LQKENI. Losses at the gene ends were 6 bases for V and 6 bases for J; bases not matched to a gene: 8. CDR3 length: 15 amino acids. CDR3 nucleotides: TGTGCCAGCTCCCTATTGGGACTAGCGGGAAGCGAGCAGTACTTC. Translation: CASSLLGLAGSEQYF.

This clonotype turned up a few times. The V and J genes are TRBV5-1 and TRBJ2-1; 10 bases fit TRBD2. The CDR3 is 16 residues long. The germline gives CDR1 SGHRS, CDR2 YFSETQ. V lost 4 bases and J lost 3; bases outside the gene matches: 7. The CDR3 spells CASSPRTSGDYNEQFF. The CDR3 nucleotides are TGCGCCAGCAGCCCGCGGACTAGCGGTGACTACAATGAGCAGTTCTTC.

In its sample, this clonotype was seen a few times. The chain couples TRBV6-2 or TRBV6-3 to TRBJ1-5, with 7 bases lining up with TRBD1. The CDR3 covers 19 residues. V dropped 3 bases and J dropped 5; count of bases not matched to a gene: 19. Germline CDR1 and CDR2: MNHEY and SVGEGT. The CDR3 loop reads CASSYHPDTGDSLYQPQHF. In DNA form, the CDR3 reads TGTGCCAGCAGTTATCACCCGGATACAGGGGACTCTCTGTATCAGCCCCAGCATTTT.

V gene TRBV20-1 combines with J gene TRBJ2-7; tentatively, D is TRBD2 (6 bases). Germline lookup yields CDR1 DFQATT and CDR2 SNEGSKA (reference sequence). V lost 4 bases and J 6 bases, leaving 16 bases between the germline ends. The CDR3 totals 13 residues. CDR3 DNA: TGCAGTGCTAACGCTTTGCGGGGAACCGAGCAGTACTTC. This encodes CSANALRGTEQYF.

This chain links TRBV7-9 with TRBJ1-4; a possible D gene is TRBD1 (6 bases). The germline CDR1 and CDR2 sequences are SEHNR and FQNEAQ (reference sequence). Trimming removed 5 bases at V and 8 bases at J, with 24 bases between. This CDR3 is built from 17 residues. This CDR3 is CASSPRIQGRGREKLFF. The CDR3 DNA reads TGTGCCAGCAGCCCCCGGATCCAGGGGCGGGGAAGGGAAAAACTGTTTTTT.

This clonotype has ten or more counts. CDR3 nucleotide sequence: TGCGCCAGCAGATCCGGGACAGGGGAAGAGACCCAGTACTTC. This encodes CASRSGTGEETQYF. This chain connects TRBV5-1 to TRBJ2-5; 10 bases align to TRBD1. The CDR3 is made up of 14 amino acids. The germline gives CDR1 SGHRS, CDR2 YFSETQ. Trimming cost V 5 bases and J 3 bases; bases outside gene matches: 4.

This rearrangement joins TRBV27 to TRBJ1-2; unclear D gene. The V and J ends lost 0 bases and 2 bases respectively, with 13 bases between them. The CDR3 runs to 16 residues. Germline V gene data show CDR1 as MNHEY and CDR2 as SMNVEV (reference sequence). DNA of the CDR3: TGTGCCAGCAGTTTATCACGGGCGGCCGAAAACTATGGCTACACCTTC. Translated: CASSLSRAAENYGYTF.

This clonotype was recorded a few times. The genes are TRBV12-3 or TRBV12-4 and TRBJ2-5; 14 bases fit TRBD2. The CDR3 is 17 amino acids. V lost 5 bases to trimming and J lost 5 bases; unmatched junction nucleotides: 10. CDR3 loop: CASSPGLAGVSAETQYF. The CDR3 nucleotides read TGTGCCAGCAGTCCGGGACTAGCGGGAGTCTCGGCCGAGACCCAGTACTTC.

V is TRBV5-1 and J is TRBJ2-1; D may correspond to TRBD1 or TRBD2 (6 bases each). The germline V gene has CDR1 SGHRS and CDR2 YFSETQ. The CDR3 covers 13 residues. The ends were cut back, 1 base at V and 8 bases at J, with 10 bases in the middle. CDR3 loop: CASSLNREDEQFF. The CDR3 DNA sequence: TGCGCCAGCAGCTTGAACAGGGAGGATGAGCAGTTCTTC.

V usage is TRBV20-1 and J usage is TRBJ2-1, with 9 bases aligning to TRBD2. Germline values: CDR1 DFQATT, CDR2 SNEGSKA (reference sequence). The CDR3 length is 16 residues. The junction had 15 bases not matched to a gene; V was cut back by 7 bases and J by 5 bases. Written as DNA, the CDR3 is TGCAGTGTGCGATCGTGGGGACTAGCTCTCCACAATGAGCAGTTCTTC. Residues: CSVRSWGLALHNEQFF.

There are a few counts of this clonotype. The CDR3 DNA reads as TGTGCCAGCAACCTAATCGTCAGAAATACGCAGTATTTT. It yields the protein CASNLIVRNTQYF. This chain uses TRBV2 with TRBJ2-3; no definite D call. The V and J ends lost 7 bases and 7 bases respectively, with 15 bases between them. The germline CDR1 and CDR2 sequences are SNHLY and FYNNEI. The CDR3 has 13 residues.

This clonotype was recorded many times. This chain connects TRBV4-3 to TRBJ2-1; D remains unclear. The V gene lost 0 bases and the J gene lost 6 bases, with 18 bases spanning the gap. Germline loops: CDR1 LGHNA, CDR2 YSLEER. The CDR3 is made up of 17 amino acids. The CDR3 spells CASSQDNEVGQVNEQFF. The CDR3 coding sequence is TGCGCCAGCAGCCAAGATAATGAAGTAGGGCAGGTCAATGAGCAGTTCTTC.

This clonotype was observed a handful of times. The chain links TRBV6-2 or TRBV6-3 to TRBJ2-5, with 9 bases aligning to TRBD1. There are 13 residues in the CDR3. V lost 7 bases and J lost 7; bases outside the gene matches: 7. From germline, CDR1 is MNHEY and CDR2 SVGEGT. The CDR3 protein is CASTGQGRGTQYF. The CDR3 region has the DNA TGTGCCAGCACTGGACAGGGGCGCGGGACCCAGTACTTC.

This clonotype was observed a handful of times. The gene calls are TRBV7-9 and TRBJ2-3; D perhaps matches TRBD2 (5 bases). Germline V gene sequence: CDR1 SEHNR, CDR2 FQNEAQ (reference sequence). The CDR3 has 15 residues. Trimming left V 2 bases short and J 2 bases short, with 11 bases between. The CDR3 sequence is CASSLSWEFTDTQYF. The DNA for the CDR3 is TGTGCCAGCAGCTTATCTTGGGAGTTCACAGATACGCAGTATTTT. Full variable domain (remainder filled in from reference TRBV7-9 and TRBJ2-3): DTGVSQNPRHKITKRGQNVTFRCDPISEHNRLYWYRQTLGQGPEFLTYFQNEAQLEKSRLLSDRFSAERPKGSFSTLEIQRTEQGDSAMYLCASSLSWEFTDTQYFGPGTRLTVL.

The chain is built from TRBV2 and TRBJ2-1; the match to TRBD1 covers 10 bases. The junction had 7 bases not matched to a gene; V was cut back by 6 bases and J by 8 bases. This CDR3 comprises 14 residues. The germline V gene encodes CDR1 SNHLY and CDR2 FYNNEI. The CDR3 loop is CASRRTGGSDEQFF. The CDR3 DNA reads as TGTGCCAGCAGACGGACAGGGGGGAGCGATGAGCAGTTCTTC.

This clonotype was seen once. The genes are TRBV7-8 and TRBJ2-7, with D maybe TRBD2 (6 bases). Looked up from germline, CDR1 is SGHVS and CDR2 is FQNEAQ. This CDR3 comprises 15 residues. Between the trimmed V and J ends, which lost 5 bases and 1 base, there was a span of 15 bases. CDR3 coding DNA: TGTGCCAGCAGCCTCCAGGCGGGAACGTCCTACGAGCAGTACTTC. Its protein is CASSLQAGTSYEQYF.